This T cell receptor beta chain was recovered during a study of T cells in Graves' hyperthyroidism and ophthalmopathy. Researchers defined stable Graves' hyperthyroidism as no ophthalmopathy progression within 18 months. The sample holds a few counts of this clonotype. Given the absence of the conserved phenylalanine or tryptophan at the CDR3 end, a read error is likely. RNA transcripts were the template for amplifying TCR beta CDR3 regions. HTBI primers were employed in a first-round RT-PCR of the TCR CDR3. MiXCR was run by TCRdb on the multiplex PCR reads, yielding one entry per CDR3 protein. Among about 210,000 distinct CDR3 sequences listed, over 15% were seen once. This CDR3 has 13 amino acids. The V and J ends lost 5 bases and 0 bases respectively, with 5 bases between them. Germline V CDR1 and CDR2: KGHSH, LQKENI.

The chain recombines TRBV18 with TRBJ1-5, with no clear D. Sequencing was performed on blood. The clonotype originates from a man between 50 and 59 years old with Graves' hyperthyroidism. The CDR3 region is CASSANSNQPQHC. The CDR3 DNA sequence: TGTGCCAGCTCAGCAAATAGCAATCAGCCCCAGCATTGT.